These 30 T cell receptor beta chains were sequenced from one sample in a study of vaccination effects on CD4 cells after COVID-19. Pools of viral peptides were used by the ViraFEST assay to expand antigen-specific CD4+ T cells ahead of sequencing. It was after more than 8 days of culture that CD4+ T cells were isolated. According to the study, vaccine recipients showed no prior SARS-CoV-2 infection and negative nucleocapsid antibodies. Using immunoSEQ multiplex PCR, the repertoire was profiled, and TCRdb retains in-frame clones only, with some absent. The sample has under 75,000 clones; over 70% are singletons. Their antigen targets remain unknown. Specimen: CD4+ T cells from PBMCs cultured with SARS-CoV-2 spike peptides, collected before COVID-19 vaccination. These receptors were taken from a human donor who received a COVID-19 vaccine.

This CDR3 is CSVGGGTGGPDTQYF. The CDR3 nucleotides are TGCAGCGTTGGGGGCGGGACAGGTGGTCCAGATACGCAGTATTTT. The chain employs TRBV29-1 and TRBJ2-3; 8 nucleotides agree with TRBD1. With V trimmed by 4 bases and J by 4 bases, 10 bases remained unmatched. This CDR3 is 15 amino acids long. In germline, CDR1 is SQVTM, CDR2 ANQGSEA.

The chain employs TRBV5-1 and TRBJ2-3, with D unresolved. Trimming removed 4 bases from V and 0 bases from J, with 15 bases in between. The CDR3 runs 16 residues. Germline V gene data show CDR1 as SGHRS and CDR2 as YFSETQ. CDR3 residues: CASSPLLALSTDTQYF. CDR3 coding DNA: TGCGCCAGCAGCCCCCTGCTTGCCTTAAGCACAGATACGCAGTATTTT.

The chain has TRBV6-1 and TRBJ2-5; tentatively, D is TRBD1 or TRBD2 (6 bases each). Germline V CDR1 and CDR2: MNHNS, SASEGT. There are 15 residues in the CDR3. Trimming removed 1 base at V and 5 bases at J, with 14 bases between. CDR3 coding DNA: TGTGCCAGCAGTGAAGTTCGGGGGCTGGGGGAGACCCAGTACTTC. Protein sequence: CASSEVRGLGETQYF.

The J gene is TRBJ1-3, the V gene TRBV3-1 (or the pseudogene TRBV3-2); 12 bases agree with TRBD1. CDR3 length: 15 residues. Germline V gene data show CDR1 as LGHDT and CDR2 as YNNKEL (reference sequence). V was pared by 4 bases and J by 9 bases, with 7 bases of the junction left unmatched. CDR3 loop: CASSPGTGGTGTIYF. CDR3 nucleotides: TGTGCCAGCAGCCCCGGGACAGGGGGCACGGGCACCATATATTTT.

This rearrangement joins TRBV5-6 to TRBJ2-4; D is unresolved. Germline V gene lookup returns CDR1 SGHDT and CDR2 YYEEEE. The CDR3 sequence is 15 residues long. Trimming removed 0 bases at V and 5 bases at J, with 12 bases between. The CDR3 bases are TGTGCCAGCAGCTTGGTAAAGGGTGCGGAAAACATTCAGTACTTC. Translating gives CASSLVKGAENIQYF.

This clone was seen a few times. The V call is TRBV15, the J call TRBJ2-7; TRBD2 agrees at 11 bases. The trim removed 3 bases at V and 4 bases at J, leaving 5 bases unmatched. CDR3 size: 15 residues. Germline CDR1 LNHNV, CDR2 YYDKDF (reference sequence). The CDR3: CATSSVAGGIYEQYV. CDR3 DNA: TGTGCCACCAGCAGTGTAGCGGGGGGGATTTACGAGCAGTACGTC.

The rearrangement uses TRBV11-1 and TRBJ2-5, with 8 bases lining up with TRBD1. Losses at the gene ends were 3 bases for V and 4 bases for J; bases not matched to a gene: 10. CDR1 is SGHAT, CDR2 FQDESV, per germline (reference sequence). The CDR3 loop spans 16 amino acids. The CDR3 is CASSFQRQGSRETQYF. The DNA for the CDR3 is TGTGCCAGCAGCTTTCAGAGACAGGGGTCTCGAGAGACCCAGTACTTC.

The V and J genes are TRBV7-2 and TRBJ1-6; D is possibly TRBD1 (6 bases). The CDR3 contains 15 residues. Germline V gene sequence: CDR1 SGHTA, CDR2 FQGNSA. Between the trimmed V and J ends, which lost 5 bases and 3 bases, there was a span of 11 bases. The CDR3 region has the DNA TGTGCCAGCAGCCTTACAGGGCACTATAATTCACCCCTCCACTTT. This sequence encodes CASSLTGHYNSPLHF.

The gene calls are TRBV24-1 and TRBJ1-2; no firm D call. Germline loops: CDR1 KGHDR, CDR2 SFDVKD. The CDR3 extends over 10 amino acids. V was shortened by 12 bases and J by 1 base, with 5 bases between the two germline ends. The CDR3 DNA sequence: TGTGCCGTAAATAACTATGGCTACACCTTC. This encodes CAVNNYGYTF.

This rearrangement joins TRBV5-1 to TRBJ1-1; D is ambiguous. Germline CDR1 reads SGHRS; CDR2 reads YFSETQ. With 2 bases removed from V and 1 base from J, the gap between germline ends came to 6 bases. The CDR3 totals 13 residues. The CDR3 reads CASSFGQNTEAFF. The CDR3, as DNA: TGCGCCAGCAGCTTCGGTCAGAACACTGAAGCTTTCTTT.

The DNA of the CDR3 is TGTGCCAGCTCACCACTCCCTCAGAGACCAACTAATGAAAAACTGTTTTTT. This codes for CASSPLPQRPTNEKLFF. J is TRBJ1-4 and V is TRBV18; unclear D gene. V lost 1 base, J lost 0 bases, and 12 bases lay in between. Germline V gene data show CDR1 as KGHSH and CDR2 as LQKENI. The CDR3 has 17 amino acids.

The rearrangement joins TRBV7-2 to TRBJ2-7, with D possibly TRBD1 on 5 matching bases. Between the trimmed V and J ends, which lost 2 bases and 7 bases, there was a span of 15 bases. This CDR3 contains 14 residues. Germline V CDR1 and CDR2: SGHTA, FQGNSA. This CDR3 is CASSLLPGLMEQYV. CDR3 nucleotide sequence: TGTGCCAGCAGCTTATTGCCAGGGTTGATGGAGCAGTACGTC.

This clone was found once. V and J are TRBV19 and TRBJ1-2, with a possible D match to TRBD1 (5 bases). CDR3 size: 15 residues. Germline V lookup: CDR1 LNHDA, CDR2 SQIVND (reference sequence). The ends were cut back, 0 bases at V and 3 bases at J, with 11 bases in the middle. The CDR3 nucleotides read TGTGCCAGTAGTATAGACGGGGCAGGCTACTATGGCTACACCTTC. It translates to CASSIDGAGYYGYTF.

The chain couples TRBV25-1 to TRBJ2-2; 8 bases map to TRBD1. This CDR3 region has 14 residues. Germline V CDR1 and CDR2: MGHDK, SYGVNS. The J segment lost 6 bases and the V segment lost 7 bases, leaving 7 bases of the junction unmatched. CDR3 nucleotide sequence: TGTGCCAGCACAGATCTACAGGGGGCCGGGGAGCTGTTTTTT. Translated: CASTDLQGAGELFF.

This chain uses TRBV19 with TRBJ2-2, with 8 positions matching TRBD1. The CDR3 sequence is 15 residues long. V was clipped by 5 bases and J by 1 base; unmatched bases: 3. Germline V CDR1 and CDR2: LNHDA, SQIVND (reference sequence). The CDR3 DNA reads as TGTGCCAGTAGTTCGACAGGGGTGAACACCGGGGAGCTGTTTTTT. It specifies CASSSTGVNTGELFF.

The chain employs TRBV7-9 and TRBJ1-3, with TRBD1 as a possible D gene (6 bases). Trimming took off 4 bases at V and 6 bases at J, with 13 bases between the two ends. The CDR3 has 14 amino acids. CDR1 and CDR2 from the germline V gene are SEHNR and FQNEAQ (reference sequence). CDR3 loop: CASSSNRVSNTIYF. The DNA for the CDR3 is TGTGCCAGCAGCTCCAACAGGGTTTCAAACACCATATATTTT.

V is TRBV14 and J is TRBJ2-1; D is undetermined. V was pared by 1 base and J by 4 bases, with 11 bases between. The CDR3 is 15 residues long. The germline gives CDR1 SGHDN, CDR2 FVKESK. Written as DNA, the CDR3 is TGTGCCAGCAGCCAAGGTCTAGTTACTTACAATGAGCAGTTCTTC. Its protein product is CASSQGLVTYNEQFF. The variable domain in full, completed from reference TRBV14 and TRBJ2-1, reads EAGVTQFPSHSVIEKGQTVTLRCDPISGHDNLYWYRRVMGKEIKFLLHFVKESKQDESGMPNNRFLAERTGGTYSTLKVQPAELEDSGVYFCASSQGLVTYNEQFFGPGTRLTVL.

The table lists this clone with a few counts. DNA of the CDR3: TGTGCCAGCAGTGGGGACAGGTCAGAGCAGTTCTTC. Amino acids: CASSGDRSEQFF. J is TRBJ2-1 and V is TRBV2, with TRBD1 matching over 8 bases. Germline V gene sequence: CDR1 SNHLY, CDR2 FYNNEI. Trimming at V came to 4 bases and at J to 10 bases, leaving 3 bases not matched to a gene. The CDR3 length is 12 residues.

V and J are TRBV19 and TRBJ1-3; D gene uncertain. Germline V gives CDR1 LNHDA, CDR2 SQIVND (reference sequence). V was shortened by 4 bases and J by 4 bases, with 14 bases between the two germline ends. CDR3 size: 15 residues. The CDR3 sequence: CASSTTRPPGNTIYF. CDR3 nucleotides: TGTGCCAGTAGTACCACGAGACCTCCGGGAAACACCATATATTTT.

This chain uses TRBV5-1 with TRBJ1-1; TRBD1 is a possible D gene (6 bases). This CDR3 contains 14 residues. Trimming took off 1 base at V and 1 base at J, with 8 bases between the two ends. From germline, CDR1 is SGHRS and CDR2 YFSETQ. Written as DNA, the CDR3 is TGCGCCAGCAGCTTGTCGGGACAGAACACTGAAGCTTTCTTT. This gives the protein CASSLSGQNTEAFF.

CDR3 in amino acids: CASSERTGGSSYNEQFF. The CDR3 coding sequence is TGTGCCAGCAGTGAGCGGACAGGGGGCAGCTCCTACAATGAGCAGTTCTTC. The rearrangement uses TRBV6-1 and TRBJ2-1; TRBD1 matches at 11 bases. This CDR3 region has 17 residues. Unmatched junction bases numbered 4, after V lost 3 bases and J lost 0 bases. Germline CDR1 reads MNHNS; CDR2 reads SASEGT.

The V and J genes are TRBV7-9 and TRBJ1-2; no firm D call. The CDR3 is 13 residues long. CDR1 and CDR2 (germline): SEHNR, FQNEAQ (reference sequence). Trimming took off 0 bases at V and 12 bases at J, with 14 bases between the two ends. The CDR3 bases are TGTGCCAGCAGCTTAGCAGGAGGCCAGAAAAACACCTTC. The encoded protein is CASSLAGGQKNTF.

The rearrangement links TRBV5-1 to TRBJ1-1, with 7 positions matching TRBD1. Germline trimming cut 5 bases from V and 3 bases from J; bases unmatched to any gene: 7. Germline V CDR1 and CDR2: SGHRS, YFSETQ. CDR3 length: 14 amino acids. CDR3 residues: CASSFTGEYTEAFF. As DNA, the CDR3 is TGCGCCAGCAGTTTTACAGGGGAATACACTGAAGCTTTCTTT. The full variable domain, with the rest looked up from reference TRBV5-1 and TRBJ1-1, is KAGVTQTPRYLIKTRGQQVTLSCSPISGHRSVSWYQQTPGQGLQFLFEYFSETQRNKGNFPGRFSGRQFSNSRSEMNVSTLELGDSALYLCASSFTGEYTEAFFGQGTRLTVV.

J is TRBJ2-4 and V is TRBV3-1 (or the pseudogene TRBV3-2); 12 bases align to TRBD1. The CDR3 extends over 17 amino acids. With 4 bases clipped from V and 0 bases from J, the junction kept 4 bases outside the gene matches. Germline V gene data show CDR1 as LGHDT and CDR2 as YNNKEL (reference sequence). The chain's CDR3 is CASSRGTGGQAKNIQYF. The CDR3 DNA reads TGTGCCAGCAGCCGGGGGACAGGGGGCCAAGCCAAAAACATTCAGTACTTC.

The chain carries TRBV18 and TRBJ2-5, with a tentative D call TRBD2 (6 bases). The CDR3 runs 15 residues. Germline V CDR1 and CDR2: KGHSH, LQKENI. Trimming shortened V by 1 base and J by 5 bases, and 14 bases separated the two germline ends. DNA of the CDR3: TGTGCCAGCTCACCACAGGGAGGATTAAGGGAGACCCAGTACTTC. Protein product: CASSPQGGLRETQYF. Based on the CDR3 plus reference TRBV18 and TRBJ2-5, the full variable domain is NAGVMQNPRHLVRRRGQEARLRCSPMKGHSHVYWYRQLPEEGLKFMVYLQKENIIDESGMPKERFSAEFPKEGPSILRIQQVVRGDSAAYFCASSPQGGLRETQYFGPGTRLLVL.

The chain combines TRBV5-6 with TRBJ2-5; D is undetermined. V lost 0 bases and J 2 bases, leaving 5 bases between the germline ends. Germline V gene data show CDR1 as SGHDT and CDR2 as YYEEEE. CDR3 length equals 13 residues. CDR3 sequence (DNA): TGTGCCAGCAGCTTGGGTACGCAAGAGACCCAGTACTTC. Its translation is CASSLGTQETQYF.

This chain uses TRBV2 with TRBJ2-1; 10 bases are a match to TRBD1. The J segment lost 8 bases and the V segment lost 6 bases, leaving 19 bases of the junction unmatched. Germline loops: CDR1 SNHLY, CDR2 FYNNEI. The CDR3 contains 18 residues. The CDR3 DNA is TGTGCCAGCAGGCAGGGGGTAATAGAGACAGGGGGCTTAGATGAGCAGTTCTTC. Translating gives CASRQGVIETGGLDEQFF.

This sequence joins TRBV18 and TRBJ1-5; 11 bases line up with TRBD1. Germline CDR1 KGHSH, CDR2 LQKENI. This CDR3 is 15 amino acids long. Trimming removed 3 bases from V and 5 bases from J; junction bases left unmatched: 3. In DNA form, the CDR3 reads TGTGCCAGCTCACCCCAGGGACAGGGGGATCAGCCCCAGCATTTT. It is translated as CASSPQGQGDQPQHF.

The sample holds a few counts of this clone. CDR3 in DNA: TGTGCCAGCAGGACAAGACAGGGTGGGGATGAGCAGTTCTTC. Protein product: CASRTRQGGDEQFF. The chain joins TRBV6-5 to TRBJ2-1; 7 nucleotides line up with TRBD1. This CDR3 is 14 amino acids long. V lost 6 bases and J lost 8; bases outside the gene matches: 10. Germline lookup yields CDR1 MNHEY and CDR2 SVGAGI.

V usage is TRBV6-5 and J usage is TRBJ1-1, with D tentatively TRBD1 (6 bases). V was cut by 7 bases and J by 1 base, with 10 bases left in between. This CDR3 region has 13 residues. CDR1 and CDR2 (germline): MNHEY, SVGAGI. The CDR3 spells CASTQGSNTEAFF. CDR3 in DNA: TGTGCCAGCACCCAGGGGTCGAACACTGAAGCTTTCTTT.